These 5 T cell receptor beta chains came from one sample sequenced in a study of blood T cell repertoires in COVID-19. TCRdb's table, derived via immunoSEQ multiplex PCR, lists solely in-frame clones and lacks some. The data show a few hundred thousand clones, with over 70% seen just once and 7.5% to 9% held by the top ten. Sample: peripheral blood. Receptors originate from a human donor in a cohort sampled during active COVID-19.

CDR3 residues: CASRKGQADTGELFF. The CDR3 bases are TGTGCCAGCAGAAAAGGACAGGCCGACACCGGGGAGCTGTTTTTT. V and J are TRBV7-8 and TRBJ2-2; 7 bases map to TRBD1. The CDR3 covers 15 residues. The germline gives CDR1 SGHVS, CDR2 FQNEAQ. V was pared by 6 bases and J by 3 bases, with 7 bases of the junction left unmatched. The complete variable domain, with remaining parts taken from reference TRBV7-8 and TRBJ2-2, reads GAGVSQSPRYKVAKRGQDVALRCDPISGHVSLFWYQQALGQGPEFLTYFQNEAQLDKSGLPSDRFFAERPEGSVSTLKIQRTQQEDSAVYLCASRKGQADTGELFFGEGSRLTVL.

A remark on this clone: Additional DNA sequences in this sample encode the identical CDR3. The CDR3 DNA reads as TGTGCCAGCAGCGCGGACAGGGTAAATTCACCCCTCCACTTT. It encodes CASSADRVNSPLHF. This rearrangement joins TRBV2 to TRBJ1-6, with TRBD1 matching 8 bases. Losses at the gene ends were 6 bases for V and 7 bases for J; bases not matched to a gene: 5. Per germline, CDR1 SNHLY and CDR2 FYNNEI. This CDR3 has 14 residues.

The CDR3 loop is CASSEGSSYNSPLHF. CDR3 nucleotides: TGCGCCAGCAGTGAGGGGAGCTCCTATAATTCACCCCTCCACTTT. The chain employs TRBV10-2 and TRBJ1-6; no clear D. The germline V gene encodes CDR1 WSHSY and CDR2 SAAADI. The CDR3 covers 15 residues. Trimming cost V 2 bases and J 0 bases, with 5 bases left between them.

The genes are TRBV5-5 and TRBJ2-7; 13 positions match TRBD2. Looked up from germline, CDR1 is SGHKS and CDR2 is YYEKEE (reference sequence). Trimming cost V 3 bases and J 3 bases; bases outside gene matches: 12. This CDR3 spans 18 amino acids. The CDR3 reads CASSSSLAGGPSDYEQYF. CDR3 bases: TGTGCCAGCAGCTCCTCACTAGCGGGAGGGCCGTCGGACTACGAGCAGTACTTC. The full variable domain, completed using reference TRBV5-5 and TRBJ2-7, is DAGVTQSPTHLIKTRGQQVTLRCSPISGHKSVSWYQQVLGQGPQFIFQYYEKEERGRGNFPDRFSARQFPNYSSELNVNALLLGDSALYLCASSSSLAGGPSDYEQYFGPGTRLTVT.

CDR3: CASSLPSSGQETQYF. As DNA, the CDR3 is TGTGCCAGCAGCCTTCCCTCTAGCGGACAAGAGACCCAGTACTTC. The chain combines TRBV7-6 with TRBJ2-5; 7 bases fit TRBD2. Germline V gene sequence: CDR1 SGHVS, CDR2 FNYEAQ. After removal of 5 bases from V and 2 bases from J, the junction contained 8 bases not matched to a gene. This CDR3 region has 15 residues.